The clone carrying this T cell receptor (beta chain) was counted at least ten times. This specimen belongs to a study of T-cell reconstitution after alpha-beta-depleted transplantation in children. This CDR3 region has 14 residues. Between the trimmed V and J ends, which lost 2 bases and 5 bases, there was a span of 13 bases. Per the germline V gene, CDR1 is SGHRS and CDR2 is YFSETQ. Preparation of the TCRbeta library used unique molecular identifiers. MiXCR, run by TCRdb on the PCR reads, gives a single entry per CDR3 protein. Altogether about 510,000 distinct CDR3 sequences are present, more than 9.5% being singletons, with the ten largest covering 13% to 15%.

V and J are TRBV5-1 and TRBJ2-5; D might be TRBD1 or TRBD2, each matching 5 bases. Sequencing was performed on PBMCs, mostly from graft donor cells, taken 180 days after TCRalphabeta/CD19-depleted stem cell transplant. The receptor comes from a female patient under 10 years old who had a stem cell transplant for aplastic anemia, so the T cells may come from the graft donor. CDR3 region: CASSFLQGEETQYF. The CDR3 coding sequence is TGCGCCAGCAGCTTTCTGCAGGGAGAGGAGACCCAGTACTTC.